This T cell receptor beta chain originates from a study of graft-versus-host responses after intestinal transplantation. Across the study: Multivisceral, liver-intestinal, or isolated intestinal grafts went to recipients. After anti-thymocyte globulin induction, recipients took tacrolimus and steroids for three to four years.

The CDR3 loop spans 12 amino acids. Trimming left V 4 bases short and J 1 base short, with 3 bases between. In germline, CDR1 is MNHEY, CDR2 SMNVEV (reference sequence). In the case of this clone: Its antigen is unknown.

Assay: immunoSEQ multiplex PCR; the TCRdb copy retains only in-frame clones and omits some. The sample carries approximately 25,000 clones, around 80% recorded once. Overall study results and limits: Ileal or blood samples showed some GvH clones first, and such clones were also found in recipient marrow.

This clonotype was obtained from a human donor who was the organ donor for an intestinal transplant. Sequencing was performed on unstimulated CD8+ T cells sorted from spleen or lymph node cells, taken before transplant. The V call is TRBV27, the J call TRBJ2-3; no clear D. The CDR3 loop reads CASSSGTDTQYF. The CDR3 nucleotides are TGTGCCAGCAGTTCGGGCACAGATACGCAGTATTTT.